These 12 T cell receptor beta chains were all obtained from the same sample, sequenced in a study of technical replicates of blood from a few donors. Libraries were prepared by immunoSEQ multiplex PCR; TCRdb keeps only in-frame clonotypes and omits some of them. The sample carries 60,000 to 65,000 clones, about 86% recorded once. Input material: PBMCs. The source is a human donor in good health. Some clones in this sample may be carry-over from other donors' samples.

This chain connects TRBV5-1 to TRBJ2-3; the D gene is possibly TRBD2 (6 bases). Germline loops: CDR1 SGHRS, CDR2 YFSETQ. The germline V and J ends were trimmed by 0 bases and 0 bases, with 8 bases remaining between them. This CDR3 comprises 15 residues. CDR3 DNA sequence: TGCGCCAGCAGCTTGGGAGGGACTAGCACAGATACGCAGTATTTT. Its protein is CASSLGGTSTDTQYF.

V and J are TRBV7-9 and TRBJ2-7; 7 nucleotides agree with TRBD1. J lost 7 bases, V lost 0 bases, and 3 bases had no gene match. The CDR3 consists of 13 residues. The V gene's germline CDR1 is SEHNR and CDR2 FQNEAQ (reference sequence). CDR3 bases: TGTGCCAGCAGCTTAGCACAGGGGTGGGAGCAGTACTTC. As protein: CASSLAQGWEQYF.

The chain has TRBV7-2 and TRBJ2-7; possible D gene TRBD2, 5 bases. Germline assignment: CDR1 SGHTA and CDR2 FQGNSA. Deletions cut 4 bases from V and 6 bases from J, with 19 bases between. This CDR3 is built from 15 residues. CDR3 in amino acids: CASSYFAGQLGEQYF. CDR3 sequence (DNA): TGTGCCAGCAGCTATTTTGCGGGTCAATTGGGCGAGCAGTACTTC.

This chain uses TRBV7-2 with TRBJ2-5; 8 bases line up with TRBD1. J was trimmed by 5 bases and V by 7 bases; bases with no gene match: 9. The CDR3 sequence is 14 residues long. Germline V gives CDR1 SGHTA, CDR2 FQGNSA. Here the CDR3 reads CASTNRQGTETQYF. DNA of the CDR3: TGTGCCAGCACCAACCGACAGGGGACTGAGACCCAGTACTTC.

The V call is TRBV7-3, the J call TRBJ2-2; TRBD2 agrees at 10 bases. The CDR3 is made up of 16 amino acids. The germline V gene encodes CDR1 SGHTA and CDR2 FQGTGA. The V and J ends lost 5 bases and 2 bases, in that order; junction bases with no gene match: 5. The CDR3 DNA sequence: TGTGCCAGCAGCCCCCCTAGCGGGAGCAACACCGGGGAGCTGTTTTTT. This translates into CASSPPSGSNTGELFF. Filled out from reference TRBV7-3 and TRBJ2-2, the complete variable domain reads GAGVSQTPSNKVTEKGKYVELRCDPISGHTALYWYRQSLGQGPEFLIYFQGTGAADDSGLPNDRFFAVRPEGSVSTLKIQRTERGDSAVYLCASSPPSGSNTGELFFGEGSRLTVL.

The chain's CDR3 is CASSPGGGRGYEQYF. CDR3 bases: TGTGCCAGCAGCCCTGGGGGGGGGCGCGGGTACGAGCAGTACTTC. The chain recombines TRBV7-2 with TRBJ2-7; TRBD2 might be the D (7 bases). The CDR3 consists of 15 residues. Per germline, CDR1 SGHTA and CDR2 FQGNSA. V lost 5 bases to trimming and J lost 4 bases, with 18 bases between them.

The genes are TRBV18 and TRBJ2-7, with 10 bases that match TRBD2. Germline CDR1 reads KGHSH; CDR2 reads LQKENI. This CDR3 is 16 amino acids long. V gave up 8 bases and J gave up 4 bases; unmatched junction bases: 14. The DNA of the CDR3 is TGTGCCAGCGCCAATACCCTAGCGGGGGACAAGTACGAGCAGTACTTC. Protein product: CASANTLAGDKYEQYF.

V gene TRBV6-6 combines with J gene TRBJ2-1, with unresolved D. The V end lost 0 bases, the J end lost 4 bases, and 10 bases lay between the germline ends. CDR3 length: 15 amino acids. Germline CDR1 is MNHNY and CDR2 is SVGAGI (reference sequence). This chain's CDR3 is CASSYSSTLYNEQFF. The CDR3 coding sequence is TGTGCCAGCAGTTACTCGAGCACCCTATACAATGAGCAGTTCTTC.

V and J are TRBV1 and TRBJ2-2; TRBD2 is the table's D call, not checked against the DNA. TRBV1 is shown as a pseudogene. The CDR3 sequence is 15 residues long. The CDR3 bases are TGCACCAGCAGCCCTAGGCCTACCAACACCGGGGAGCTGTTTTTT. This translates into CTSSPRPTNTGELFF.

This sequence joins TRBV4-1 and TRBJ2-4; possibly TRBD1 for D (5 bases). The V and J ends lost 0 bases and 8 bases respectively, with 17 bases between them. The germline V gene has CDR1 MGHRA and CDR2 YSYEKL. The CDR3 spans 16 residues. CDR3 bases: TGCGCCAGCAGCCAAGATGATCGGCAGGGTGGGGACATTCAGTACTTC. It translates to CASSQDDRQGGDIQYF.

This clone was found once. The chain's CDR3 is CAWRPDSFYGYTF. The CDR3 DNA follows: TGTGCCTGGAGACCGGACAGCTTCTATGGCTACACCTTC. The chain combines TRBV30 with TRBJ1-2, with a tentative D call TRBD1 (6 bases). This CDR3 spans 13 amino acids. Trimming cost V 3 bases and J 4 bases, with 12 bases left between them. Germline CDR1 GTSNPN, CDR2 SVGIG (reference sequence).

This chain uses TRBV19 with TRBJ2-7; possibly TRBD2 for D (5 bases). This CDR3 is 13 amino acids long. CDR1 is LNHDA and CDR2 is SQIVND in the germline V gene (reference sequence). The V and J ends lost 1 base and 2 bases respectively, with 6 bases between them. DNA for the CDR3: TGTGCCAGTAGTATAGCCGGGACCTACGAGCAGTACTTC. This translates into CASSIAGTYEQYF.